A single sample gave rise to the 27 T cell receptor beta chains below, sequenced in a study of T cells in Graves' hyperthyroidism and ophthalmopathy. Using RNA transcripts as the source, TCR beta CDR3 regions were amplified. RT-PCR in the first round (using the HTBI primer set) targeted the TCR CDR3. TCRdb reprocessed the multiplex PCR reads via MiXCR and lists one record per CDR3 protein. The table shows fewer than 750,000 distinct CDR3 sequences, with 46% occurring only once. Source material: peripheral blood or thyroid tissue (not recorded which). The origin of the receptors is a woman under 30 with Graves' hyperthyroidism.

This clonotype came up many times. The chain uses TRBV7-2 and TRBJ1-1, with D possibly matching TRBD1 (6 bases). Germline V CDR1 and CDR2: SGHTA, FQGNSA. V dropped 4 bases and J dropped 0 bases, with 9 bases sitting between them. The CDR3 consists of 14 residues. The CDR3 region has the DNA TGTGCCAGCAGCTCAGGACAGCTGAACACTGAAGCTTTCTTT. Protein product: CASSSGQLNTEAFF. The full variable domain, rest sourced from reference TRBV7-2 and TRBJ1-1, is GAGVSQSPSNKVTEKGKDVELRCDPISGHTALYWYRQSLGQGLEFLIYFQGNSAPDKSGLPSDRFSAERTGGSVSTLTIQRTQQEDSAVYLCASSSGQLNTEAFFGQGTRLTVV.

This clonotype was seen many times. The rearrangement joins TRBV4-3 to TRBJ1-6; possible D gene TRBD1, 5 bases. The germline V gene has CDR1 LGHNA and CDR2 YSLEER. The CDR3 consists of 15 residues. Trimming took 0 bases from V and 6 from J, leaving 9 bases between them. The CDR3 is CASSQDPGPNSPLHF. CDR3 DNA: TGCGCCAGCAGCCAAGATCCAGGGCCTAATTCACCCCTCCACTTT.

This clonotype occurred a few times. The chain employs TRBV27 and TRBJ2-5; D is unresolved. Trimming shortened V by 2 bases and J by 3 bases, and 13 bases separated the two germline ends. Germline CDR1 MNHEY, CDR2 SMNVEV (reference sequence). CDR3 length: 15 residues. CDR3 residues: CASSLAPADKETQYF. CDR3 in DNA: TGTGCCAGCAGTTTAGCGCCCGCAGATAAAGAGACCCAGTACTTC.

This clonotype was counted a few times. The V and J genes are TRBV7-9 and TRBJ2-3; D not resolved. The CDR3 runs to 15 residues. Germline CDR1 SEHNR, CDR2 FQNEAQ (reference sequence). Trimming left V 8 bases short and J 0 bases short, with 15 bases between. The CDR3, as DNA: TGTGCCAGCTCCTCCGGTGGGCGGAGCACAGATACGCAGTATTTT. It specifies CASSSGGRSTDTQYF. Drawing the rest from reference TRBV7-9 and TRBJ2-3, the complete variable domain is DTGVSQNPRHKITKRGQNVTFRCDPISEHNRLYWYRQTLGQGPEFLTYFQNEAQLEKSRLLSDRFSAERPKGSFSTLEIQRTEQGDSAMYLCASSSGGRSTDTQYFGPGTRLTVL.

The table lists this clonotype with many counts. A read error may produce the germline difference seen at one junction end. This chain joins TRBV15 and TRBJ1-5; 7 positions agree with TRBD1. Per the germline V gene, CDR1 is LNHNV and CDR2 is YYDKDF (reference sequence). The CDR3 spans 15 residues. In nucleotides, the CDR3 is TGTGCCACCAGCCGAGACAGGGCTAGGGATCAGCCCCAGCATTTT. Residues: CATSRDRARDQPQHF.

This clonotype was found many times. V usage is TRBV6-6 and J usage is TRBJ2-7, with D tentatively TRBD1 (6 bases). This CDR3 is 14 amino acids long. In germline, CDR1 is MNHNY, CDR2 SVGAGI (reference sequence). V lost 6 bases, J lost 3 bases, and 15 bases lay in between. CDR3 in DNA: TGTGCCAGCAGGACTATGACAGGCCTCTACGAGCAGTACTTC. Amino acids: CASRTMTGLYEQYF.

Only a few counts were recorded for this clonotype. The rearrangement joins TRBV7-6 to TRBJ2-1; 7 nucleotides agree with TRBD2. This CDR3 region has 15 residues. Germline V lookup: CDR1 SGHVS, CDR2 FNYEAQ. V dropped 5 bases and J dropped 8; count of bases not matched to a gene: 12. The CDR3 bases are TGTGCCAGCAGCACCTGGACTAGTCCAAACTATGAGCAGTTCTTC. As protein: CASSTWTSPNYEQFF.

This clonotype has at least ten counts. V is TRBV7-9 and J is TRBJ2-7; TRBD2 aligns across 7 bases. CDR3 length: 15 residues. Germline CDR1 SEHNR, CDR2 FQNEAQ (reference sequence). After removal of 6 bases from V and 3 bases from J, the junction contained 11 bases not matched to a gene. The CDR3 region has the DNA TGTGCCAGCAGTCCAACGCCGGGCGGGAGCTACGAGCAGTACTTC. It codes for CASSPTPGGSYEQYF.

V and J are TRBV20-1 and TRBJ1-2; D ambiguous. CDR1 and CDR2 from the germline V gene are DFQATT and SNEGSKA (reference sequence). This CDR3 is built from 12 residues. V was clipped by 6 bases and J by 8 bases, with 16 bases between them. In DNA, the CDR3 is TGCAGTGCCAGTCAAAGGGAAGTGGGCTACACCTTC. This gives the protein CSASQREVGYTF.

V gene TRBV2 combines with J gene TRBJ1-6; 8 nucleotides line up with TRBD1. V gave up 4 bases and J gave up 5 bases; unmatched junction bases: 4. The CDR3 has 15 amino acids. CDR1 and CDR2 from the germline V gene are SNHLY and FYNNEI. In DNA, the CDR3 is TGTGCCAGCAGTGGACCGACAGGGGATAATTCACCCCTCCACTTT. The encoded protein is CASSGPTGDNSPLHF.

At least ten counts were recorded for this clonotype. This rearrangement joins TRBV5-1 to TRBJ1-2; D not resolved. The CDR3 has 15 amino acids. V gave up 0 bases and J gave up 5 bases, with 14 bases separating them. Germline CDR1 SGHRS, CDR2 YFSETQ. The CDR3 sequence: CASSLEARRSYGYTF. In nucleotides, the CDR3 is TGCGCCAGCAGCTTGGAGGCTCGGCGGTCTTATGGCTACACCTTC.

This clonotype was observed a few times. V usage is TRBV25-1 and J usage is TRBJ2-7; 8 nucleotides agree with TRBD1. Germline loops: CDR1 MGHDK, CDR2 SYGVNS. The CDR3 is made up of 17 amino acids. Unmatched junction bases numbered 11, after V lost 2 bases and J lost 2 bases. CDR3 protein: CASSEGGFGQGAYEQYF. In DNA form, the CDR3 reads TGTGCCAGCAGTGAAGGGGGATTCGGACAGGGAGCCTACGAGCAGTACTTC.

This clonotype was observed many times. The chain links TRBV11-2 to TRBJ1-2; D is undetermined. The germline V gene encodes CDR1 SGHAT and CDR2 FQNNGV. The V end lost 7 bases, the J end lost 1 base, and 13 bases lay between the germline ends. The CDR3 sequence is 14 residues long. CDR3 sequence: CASTPTPVNYGYTF. The CDR3 DNA reads TGTGCCAGCACCCCGACACCTGTTAACTATGGCTACACCTTC.

This clonotype has a count of ten or more. V gene TRBV20-1 combines with J gene TRBJ2-7; a possible D gene is TRBD2 (6 bases). V dropped 0 bases and J dropped 4 bases, with 16 bases sitting between them. The length of the CDR3 is 15 residues. CDR1 and CDR2 from the germline V gene are DFQATT and SNEGSKA (reference sequence). The CDR3 sequence: CSARDYQRATYEQYF. As DNA, the CDR3 is TGCAGTGCTAGAGATTACCAGCGGGCTACATACGAGCAGTACTTC.

This clonotype was seen repeatedly, ten times or more. The chain has TRBV29-1 and TRBJ1-3; D possibly corresponds to TRBD1 (6 bases). The V gene's germline CDR1 is SQVTM and CDR2 ANQGSEA. The V end lost 2 bases, the J end lost 6 bases, and 14 bases lay between the germline ends. This CDR3 is 14 amino acids long. CDR3 DNA sequence: TGCAGCGTTGAATATACAGGGTTGGAAAACACCATATATTTT. Protein: CSVEYTGLENTIYF.

The V call is TRBV10-3, the J call TRBJ2-1, with no clear D. Trimming stripped 0 bases from V and 0 bases from J, with 6 bases between. CDR3 length: 15 residues. Germline V CDR1 and CDR2: ENHRY, SYGVKD. The CDR3 DNA reads as TGTGCCATCAGTGAGTCCAGCGTCTCCTACAATGAGCAGTTCTTC. This translates into CAISESSVSYNEQFF.

Points on this clonotype: Because the CDR3 is missing its conserved closing phenylalanine or tryptophan, this is likely a read error. The chain joins TRBV14 to TRBJ1-6; D is uncertain. Per the germline V gene, CDR1 is SGHDN and CDR2 is FVKESK. The CDR3 contains 16 residues. Trimming shortened V by 0 bases and J by 7 bases, and 13 bases separated the two germline ends. The CDR3 region has the DNA TGTGCCAGCAGCCAAGAAGGTCACAGTACCAATTCACCCCTCCACCTT. This codes for CASSQEGHSTNSPLHL.

The J gene is TRBJ2-7, the V gene TRBV12-3 or TRBV12-4; D not certain. V lost 6 bases and J lost 3, with 30 bases in between. The CDR3 loop spans 19 amino acids. The CDR3 protein is CASSTPSYLDLQHNYEQYF. Here the CDR3 DNA reads TGTGCCAGCAGCACTCCTTCCTATTTGGACCTTCAACACAACTACGAGCAGTACTTC.

The chain couples TRBV2 to TRBJ2-7, with TRBD2 identical over 11 bases. Trimming at V came to 5 bases and at J to 6 bases, leaving 6 bases not matched to a gene. Germline assignment: CDR1 SNHLY and CDR2 FYNNEI. The CDR3 covers 14 residues. Here the CDR3 reads CASSYAGTSGEQYF. The CDR3 coding sequence is TGTGCCAGCAGTTACGCCGGGACTAGCGGCGAGCAGTACTTC.

The chain has TRBV7-3 and TRBJ1-6; D call uncertain. V was clipped by 5 bases and J by 5 bases, with 10 bases between them. This CDR3 spans 14 amino acids. Per germline, CDR1 SGHTA and CDR2 FQGTGA. CDR3 sequence reads: CASSPDGNNSPLHF. CDR3 DNA: TGTGCCAGCAGCCCCGACGGGAATAATTCACCCCTCCACTTT. The full variable domain, in which reference TRBV7-3 and TRBJ1-6 provide the parts outside the CDR3, is GAGVSQTPSNKVTEKGKYVELRCDPISGHTALYWYRQSLGQGPEFLIYFQGTGAADDSGLPNDRFFAVRPEGSVSTLKIQRTERGDSAVYLCASSPDGNNSPLHFGNGTRLTVT.

This chain joins TRBV11-2 and TRBJ1-4; D perhaps matches TRBD1 (6 bases). The CDR3 covers 16 residues. V was pared by 6 bases and J by 8 bases, with 22 bases between. Germline CDR1 reads SGHAT; CDR2 reads FQNNGV. The CDR3 reads CASRDSTGRRGEKLFF. As DNA, the CDR3 is TGTGCCAGCAGGGATTCAACTGGGCGTAGGGGGGAAAAACTGTTTTTT.

As concerns this clonotype: The final CDR3 position lacks the conserved phenylalanine or tryptophan, pointing to a likely read error. The DNA is left out, because the CDR3 cannot be placed on it with certainty; the CDR3 is given as TCRdb lists it. J is TRBJ2-7 and V is TRBV2; TRBD2 is taken as the D call from the table, unchecked against the DNA. Germline CDR1 SNHLY, CDR2 FYNNEI. The CDR3 length equals 8 residues, ends included. CDR3 protein: CASMVVAG.

This clonotype was seen at least ten times. The chain carries TRBV5-8 and TRBJ1-6; no definite D call. The ends were cut back, 3 bases at V and 0 bases at J, with 10 bases in the middle. The CDR3 loop spans 16 amino acids. Germline values: CDR1 SGHTS, CDR2 YDEGEE. The CDR3 DNA reads TGTGCCAGCAGCTCCCTGGGCATCTCCTATAATTCACCCCTCCACTTT. Amino acid sequence: CASSSLGISYNSPLHF.

This clonotype was seen at least ten times. This rearrangement joins TRBV27 to TRBJ1-6; weak D call: TRBD1 (6 bases). This CDR3 comprises 14 residues. CDR1 and CDR2 (germline): MNHEY, SMNVEV (reference sequence). V lost 10 bases and J 10 bases, leaving 20 bases between the germline ends. Here the CDR3 DNA reads TGTGCCACCAGGCCCACAGGGAGACAATCACCCCTCCACTTT. Its translation: CATRPTGRQSPLHF.

To note about this clonotype: A read error is possible here, since a much larger clone lies one base away. This chain joins TRBV9 and TRBJ2-5; D remains unclear. The CDR3 has 12 residues. Germline loops: CDR1 SGDLS, CDR2 YYNGEE. CDR3 region: CASSAREETRYF. In DNA form, the CDR3 reads TGTGCCAGCAGCGCAAGGGAAGAGACCCGGTACTTC.

V and J are TRBV7-3 and TRBJ1-1; 9 positions agree with TRBD1. V lost 5 bases, J lost 4 bases, and 8 bases stayed unmatched. The CDR3 is 15 amino acids. In germline, CDR1 is SGHTA, CDR2 FQGTGA. CDR3 coding DNA: TGTGCCAGCAGCAGATCAACAGGGGGCGTCACTGAAGCTTTCTTT. Translation: CASSRSTGGVTEAFF.

This clonotype was seen ten or more times. The chain carries TRBV27 and TRBJ2-7; D may correspond to TRBD1 or TRBD2 (5 bases each). Germline CDR1 and CDR2: MNHEY and SMNVEV (reference sequence). This CDR3 is 13 amino acids long. V lost 5 bases and J 2 bases, leaving 10 bases between the germline ends. The CDR3 nucleotides read TGTGCCAGCAGTACGGGACGGCCCTACGAGCAGTACTTC. It specifies CASSTGRPYEQYF.